These T cell receptor beta chains were read from a single sample in a study of blood T cell repertoires in COVID-19. The table came from immunoSEQ multiplex PCR; TCRdb's copy has only in-frame clones and leaves some out. The profile shows under 200,000 clones, 75% to 85% of them singletons. Sequencing was carried out using peripheral blood. Receptor source: a human donor in a cohort sampled during active COVID-19. Both conserved end residues are part of each CDR3. A D gene is named only where the DNA matches it firmly. For some rows the clone size is stated as once, few or many, or as a class when expanded; others skip it.

NA	TRBV7-9	TRBJ2-7	NA	16	TGTGCCAGCAGCCCAGGCGCAGGGGAAAGGAGCTACGAGCAGTACTTC	CASSPGAGERSYEQYF
NA	TRBV10-1	TRBJ2-7	NA	14	TGCGCCAGCAGTGAGTCGGGGGCAACCTACGAGCAGTACTTC	CASSESGATYEQYF
few	TRBV6-5	TRBJ1-6	TRBD1	16	TGTGCCAGCAGTTACTCGGGGACAGGGTTCAGTTCACCCCTCCACTTT	CASSYSGTGFSSPLHF
few	TRBV7-3	TRBJ2-2	TRBD1	15	TGTGCCAGCAGCCCTCTGGACAGGGGTGCCGGGGAGCTGTTTTTT	CASSPLDRGAGELFF
NA	TRBV7-9	TRBJ1-1	NA	15	TGTGCCAGCAGCTTACCGGGACAAGTGAACACTGAAGCTTTCTTT	CASSLPGQVNTEAFF
few	TRBV19	TRBJ1-2	NA	13	TGTGCCAGTAGTATAGGGCAGGACTATGGCTACACCTTC	CASSIGQDYGYTF
NA	TRBV2	TRBJ2-7	TRBD1	14	TGTGCCAGCAGTCTGGACAGGGGATCCTACGAGCAGTACTTC	CASSLDRGSYEQYF
NA	TRBV20-1	TRBJ2-1	NA	11	TGCAGTGCTAGAGATATTTCTGAGCAGTTCTTC	CSARDISEQFF
NA	TRBV12-3/TRBV12-4	TRBJ2-7	NA	12	TGTGCCAGCAGTCGGGACAACTACGAGCAGTACTTC	CASSRDNYEQYF
NA	TRBV10-1	TRBJ1-3	NA	15	TGCGCCAGCAGTGAGACCCCCAGCTCTGGAAACACCATATATTTT	CASSETPSSGNTIYF
NA	TRBV27	TRBJ2-7	TRBD1	15	TGTGCCAGCAGCCCCCGGACAGGGGTCTCGTACGAGCAGTACTTC	CASSPRTGVSYEQYF
once	TRBV5-8	TRBJ1-5	TRBD1	15	TGTGCCAGCAGCTTGGGGGACAGTAGCAATCAGCCCCAGCATTTT	CASSLGDSSNQPQHF
few	TRBV3-1/TRBV3-2	TRBJ2-7	TRBD2	15	TGTGCCAGCAGCCTTCGGGGAGCGGGGGGGCACGAGCAGTACTTC	CASSLRGAGGHEQYF
NA	TRBV21-1	TRBJ1-2	NA	14	TGTGCCAGCAGTGCGGAAGACGATAACTATGGCTACACCTTC	CASSAEDDNYGYTF
NA	TRBV12-3/TRBV12-4	TRBJ2-7	NA	12	TGTGCCAGCAGTTTACAAACCTACGAGCAGTACTTC	CASSLQTYEQYF
NA	TRBV19	TRBJ1-5	NA	15	TGTGCCAGTAGTATAGGGCAGTTGAGCAATCAGCCCCAGCATTTT	CASSIGQLSNQPQHF
NA	TRBV5-1	TRBJ2-1	TRBD1	14	TGCGCCAGCAGCCCTGGACAGGAGTACAATGAGCAGTTCTTC	CASSPGQEYNEQFF
NA	TRBV23-1	TRBJ2-7	NA	17	TGCGCCAGCAGTCAATCGTTGAGCAGGGAAGTTCCCTACGAGCAGTACTTC	CASSQSLSREVPYEQYF
NA	TRBV7-8	TRBJ2-7	NA	15	TGTGCCAGCAGCACCGAGATAGGGCAGGGCTACGAGCAGTACTTC	CASSTEIGQGYEQYF
NA	TRBV21-1	TRBJ1-1	NA	15	TGTGCCAGTCCCGGGCCAGGGGACCTGGGCACTGAAGCTTTCTTT	CASPGPGDLGTEAFF
NA	TRBV6-5	TRBJ2-3	NA	15	TGTGCCAGCAGTGACTCTAGCGAAGGCACAGATACGCAGTATTTT	CASSDSSEGTDTQYF
NA	TRBV19	TRBJ2-7	NA	12	TGTGCCAGTATGGGCAGGGCCCCCGAGCAGTACTTC	CASMGRAPEQYF